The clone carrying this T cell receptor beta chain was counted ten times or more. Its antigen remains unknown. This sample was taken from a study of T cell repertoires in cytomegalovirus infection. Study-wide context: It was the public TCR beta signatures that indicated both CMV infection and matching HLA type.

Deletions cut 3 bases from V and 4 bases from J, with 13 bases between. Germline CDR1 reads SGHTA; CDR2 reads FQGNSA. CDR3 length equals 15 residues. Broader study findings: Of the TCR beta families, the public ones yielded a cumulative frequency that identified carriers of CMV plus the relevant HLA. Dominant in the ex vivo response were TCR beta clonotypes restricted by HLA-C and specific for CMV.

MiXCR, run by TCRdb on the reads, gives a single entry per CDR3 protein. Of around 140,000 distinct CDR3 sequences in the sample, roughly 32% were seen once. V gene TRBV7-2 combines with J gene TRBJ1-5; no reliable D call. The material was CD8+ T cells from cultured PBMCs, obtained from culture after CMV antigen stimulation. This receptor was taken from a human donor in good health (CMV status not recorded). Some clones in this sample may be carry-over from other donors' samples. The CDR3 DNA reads TGTGCCAGCAGCTTGGGCCCTGCAGGAAATCAGCCCCAGCATTTT. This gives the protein CASSLGPAGNQPQHF.